The rows below give T cell receptor beta chains drawn from one sample of a study of blood T cell repertoires in COVID-19. The assay was immunoSEQ multiplex PCR, and TCRdb's table has in-frame clones only and misses some. The table lists just under 50,000 clones, around 84% of them singletons. Sequencing was carried out using peripheral blood. The receptors were sampled from a human donor in a cohort sampled during active COVID-19. Each CDR3 is given with its conserved first and last residue. Each record gives: V gene, clone size, CDR3 length, D gene, J gene, CDR3 DNA, CDR3 protein. A D gene is named only where the DNA matches it firmly. Not every row has a clone size; where given, it reads once, few, many or a size class.

V gene: TRBV27
clone size: once
CDR3 length: 14
D gene: .
J gene: TRBJ1-1
CDR3 DNA: TGTGCCAGCAGTTTATTTGGGGGCGGTGGGCAAGCTTTCTTT
CDR3 protein: CASSLFGGGGQAFF

V gene: TRBV19
clone size: .
CDR3 length: 14
D gene: TRBD1
J gene: TRBJ1-2
CDR3 DNA: TGTGCCAGTACTGAGACAGGGGGCGCAGGCGGCTACACCTTC
CDR3 protein: CASTETGGAGGYTF

V gene: TRBV19
clone size: .
CDR3 length: 15
D gene: TRBD1
J gene: TRBJ2-7
CDR3 DNA: TGTGCCAGTACACCCCGACAGGGGGCTTCCTACGAGCAGTACTTC
CDR3 protein: CASTPRQGASYEQYF

V gene: TRBV4-1
clone size: once
CDR3 length: 15
D gene: .
J gene: TRBJ2-2
CDR3 DNA: TGCGCCAGCAGCCAAGATTTATGGGGGGCCGGGGAGCTGTTTTTT
CDR3 protein: CASSQDLWGAGELFF

V gene: TRBV11-2
clone size: .
CDR3 length: 13
D gene: .
J gene: TRBJ2-1
CDR3 DNA: TGTGCCAGCAGCTTAAGGGACTTCAATGAGCAGTTCTTC
CDR3 protein: CASSLRDFNEQFF

V gene: TRBV7-9
clone size: .
CDR3 length: 14
D gene: .
J gene: TRBJ2-3
CDR3 DNA: TGTGCCAGCAGCCCATCCAAGAGGGCAGATACGCAGTATTTT
CDR3 protein: CASSPSKRADTQYF

V gene: TRBV6-5
clone size: .
CDR3 length: 12
D gene: TRBD2
J gene: TRBJ2-7
CDR3 DNA: TGTGCCAGCCGACTAGCGTTCTACGAGCAGTACTTC
CDR3 protein: CASRLAFYEQYF

V gene: TRBV7-9
clone size: .
CDR3 length: 15
D gene: TRBD1
J gene: TRBJ1-4
CDR3 DNA: TGTGCCAGCAGCCGCGCCCGACAGGGCAATGAAAAACTGTTTTTT
CDR3 protein: CASSRARQGNEKLFF

V gene: TRBV6-6
clone size: .
CDR3 length: 13
D gene: .
J gene: TRBJ1-5
CDR3 DNA: TGTGCCGGGGCCCGTTTTAGCAATCAGCCCCAGCATTTT
CDR3 protein: CAGARFSNQPQHF

V gene: TRBV29-1
clone size: few
CDR3 length: 14
D gene: TRBD2
J gene: TRBJ2-1
CDR3 DNA: TGCAGCGTTGATTCGCGGGAGGGCTACAATGAGCAGTTCTTC
CDR3 protein: CSVDSREGYNEQFF

V gene: TRBV5-6
clone size: .
CDR3 length: 13
D gene: .
J gene: TRBJ2-5
CDR3 DNA: TGTGCCAGCAGCCGGGACATCCAAGAGACCCAGTACTTC
CDR3 protein: CASSRDIQETQYF

V gene: TRBV28
clone size: .
CDR3 length: 14
D gene: TRBD1
J gene: TRBJ2-2
CDR3 DNA: TGTGCCAGCAGCAGGACAGGGAACACCGGGGAGCTGTTTTTT
CDR3 protein: CASSRTGNTGELFF

V gene: TRBV27
clone size: .
CDR3 length: 16
D gene: TRBD1
J gene: TRBJ1-5
CDR3 DNA: TGTGCCAGCAGTTTTTCAGGGGGCGCTGGCAATCAGCCCCAGCATTTT
CDR3 protein: CASSFSGGAGNQPQHF

V gene: TRBV19
clone size: .
CDR3 length: 16
D gene: TRBD1
J gene: TRBJ1-5
CDR3 DNA: TGTGCCAGTAGTATATCGGGACAGGTGGGCGTTAAGCCCCAGCATTTT
CDR3 protein: CASSISGQVGVKPQHF

V gene: TRBV4-2
clone size: .
CDR3 length: 15
D gene: .
J gene: TRBJ1-2
CDR3 DNA: TGTGCCAGCAGCCAAGAGCACAGGGAGAACTATGGCTACACCTTC
CDR3 protein: CASSQEHRENYGYTF

V gene: TRBV13
clone size: .
CDR3 length: 12
D gene: .
J gene: TRBJ2-2
CDR3 DNA: TGTGCCAGCAGCCCATCAACCGGGGAGCTGTTTTTT
CDR3 protein: CASSPSTGELFF

V gene: TRBV7-2
clone size: .
CDR3 length: 16
D gene: .
J gene: TRBJ1-1
CDR3 DNA: TGTGCCAGCAGCTCACCACCCGGGACAAAGAACACTGAAGCTTTCTTT
CDR3 protein: CASSSPPGTKNTEAFF

V gene: TRBV24-1
clone size: .
CDR3 length: 13
D gene: .
J gene: TRBJ1-4
CDR3 DNA: TGTGCCACCAGGGGACATACGGATGAAAAACTGTTTTTT
CDR3 protein: CATRGHTDEKLFF

V gene: TRBV5-1
clone size: .
CDR3 length: 15
D gene: .
J gene: TRBJ1-2
CDR3 DNA: TGCGCCAGCAGCTATGGGGCGGGGATCAACTATGGCTACACCTTC
CDR3 protein: CASSYGAGINYGYTF

V gene: TRBV6-5
clone size: .
CDR3 length: 15
D gene: .
J gene: TRBJ1-1
CDR3 DNA: TGTGCCAGCAGTTACTCCAGATTCATGAACACTGAAGCTTTCTTT
CDR3 protein: CASSYSRFMNTEAFF

V gene: TRBV11-2
clone size: once
CDR3 length: 13
D gene: .
J gene: TRBJ2-7
CDR3 DNA: TGTGCCAGCAGCTTAGAACGGGGGAACGAGCAGTACTTC
CDR3 protein: CASSLERGNEQYF

V gene: TRBV5-1
clone size: .
CDR3 length: 15
D gene: TRBD1
J gene: TRBJ1-4
CDR3 DNA: TGCGCCAGCAGCCTGACAGGGGGAACTAATGAAAAACTGTTTTTT
CDR3 protein: CASSLTGGTNEKLFF

V gene: TRBV24-1
clone size: .
CDR3 length: 15
D gene: TRBD1
J gene: TRBJ1-1
CDR3 DNA: TGTGCCACCAGTGACACGACAGGGGGAGTCACTGAAGCTTTCTTT
CDR3 protein: CATSDTTGGVTEAFF

V gene: TRBV7-3
clone size: .
CDR3 length: 16
D gene: .
J gene: TRBJ2-7
CDR3 DNA: TGTGCCAGCAGCTTAACACCGGAGGCGGGGTACTACGAGCAGTACTTC
CDR3 protein: CASSLTPEAGYYEQYF

V gene: TRBV7-2
clone size: .
CDR3 length: 13
D gene: .
J gene: TRBJ1-1
CDR3 DNA: TGTGCCAGCAGCTCGACAGTCAACACTGAAGCTTTCTTT
CDR3 protein: CASSSTVNTEAFF

V gene: TRBV4-3
clone size: .
CDR3 length: 15
D gene: TRBD1
J gene: TRBJ1-2
CDR3 DNA: TGCGCCAGCAGCCAAGATCTAGGGACAGGCTATGGCTACACCTTC
CDR3 protein: CASSQDLGTGYGYTF

V gene: TRBV4-3
clone size: .
CDR3 length: 16
D gene: TRBD2
J gene: TRBJ2-2
CDR3 DNA: TGCGCCAGCAGCCAGGGACTAGCGGAAAACACCGGGGAGCTGTTTTTT
CDR3 protein: CASSQGLAENTGELFF

V gene: TRBV18
clone size: few
CDR3 length: 16
D gene: .
J gene: TRBJ2-1
CDR3 DNA: TGTGCCAGCTCACCACCAGGGAGTCCCTCTTACAATGAGCAGTTCTTC
CDR3 protein: CASSPPGSPSYNEQFF

V gene: TRBV2
clone size: .
CDR3 length: 13
D gene: .
J gene: TRBJ2-2
CDR3 DNA: TGTGCCAGCAGCCAAGGAGTCGCCGGGGAGCTGTTTTTT
CDR3 protein: CASSQGVAGELFF

V gene: TRBV11-1
clone size: .
CDR3 length: 15
D gene: TRBD1
J gene: TRBJ2-7
CDR3 DNA: TGTGCCAGCAGCGTCCGGGACAGGGATACCTACGAGCAGTACTTC
CDR3 protein: CASSVRDRDTYEQYF

V gene: TRBV27
clone size: .
CDR3 length: 18
D gene: .
J gene: TRBJ2-7
CDR3 DNA: TGTGCCAGCAGTAGATTCAAGAAAAGGGAGAGCCCTATTGACGAGCAGTACTTC
CDR3 protein: CASSRFKKRESPIDEQYF

V gene: TRBV6-5
clone size: .
CDR3 length: 14
D gene: .
J gene: TRBJ1-5
CDR3 DNA: TGTGCCAGCAGTACAACACCTAGCAATCAGCCCCAGCATTTT
CDR3 protein: CASSTTPSNQPQHF

V gene: TRBV27
clone size: .
CDR3 length: 13
D gene: .
J gene: TRBJ1-1
CDR3 DNA: TGTGCCAGCAGTCCCTTGAGGGACACTGAAGCTTTCTTT
CDR3 protein: CASSPLRDTEAFF

V gene: TRBV7-7
clone size: once
CDR3 length: 15
D gene: .
J gene: TRBJ2-3
CDR3 DNA: TGTGCTAGCAGCTTAAGTAGACGGGGCACAGATACGCAGTATTTT
CDR3 protein: CASSLSRRGTDTQYF

V gene: TRBV4-2
clone size: .
CDR3 length: 15
D gene: .
J gene: TRBJ1-3
CDR3 DNA: TGTGCCAGCAGCCAAGAAGGAGGCTCTGGAAACACCATATATTTT
CDR3 protein: CASSQEGGSGNTIYF

V gene: TRBV5-4
clone size: .
CDR3 length: 16
D gene: .
J gene: TRBJ1-6
CDR3 DNA: TGTGCCAGCAGCTTAGCACCTACAGAGAATAATTCACCCCTCCACTTT
CDR3 protein: CASSLAPTENNSPLHF

V gene: TRBV14
clone size: .
CDR3 length: 13
D gene: .
J gene: TRBJ2-3
CDR3 DNA: TGTGCCAGCAGCCGTTGGCTCACAGATACGCAGTATTTT
CDR3 protein: CASSRWLTDTQYF

V gene: TRBV6-6
clone size: .
CDR3 length: 15
D gene: .
J gene: TRBJ1-1
CDR3 DNA: TGTGCCAGCAGTTACTCGGGAGCCATGAACACTGAAGCTTTCTTT
CDR3 protein: CASSYSGAMNTEAFF

V gene: TRBV28
clone size: .
CDR3 length: 13
D gene: TRBD1
J gene: TRBJ1-5
CDR3 DNA: TGTGCCAGCAGTTACGCCGTTGGGACAGGGATGTCATTT
CDR3 protein: CASSYAVGTGMSF